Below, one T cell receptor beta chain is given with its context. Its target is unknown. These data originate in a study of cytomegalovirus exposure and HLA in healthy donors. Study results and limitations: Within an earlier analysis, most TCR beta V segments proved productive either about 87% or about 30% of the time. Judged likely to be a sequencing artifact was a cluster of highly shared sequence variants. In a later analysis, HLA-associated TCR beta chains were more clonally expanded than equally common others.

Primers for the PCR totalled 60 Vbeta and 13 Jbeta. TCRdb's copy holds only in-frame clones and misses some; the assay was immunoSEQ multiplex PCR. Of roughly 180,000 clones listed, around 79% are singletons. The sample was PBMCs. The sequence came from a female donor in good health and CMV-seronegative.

DNA for the CDR3: TGTGCCAGTAGTATTAGTCAAGGCGGAATCTCTGGAAACACCATATATTTT. Protein: CASSISQGGISGNTIYF. The rearrangement links TRBV19 to TRBJ1-3; D not certain. The CDR3 length is 17 residues. The germline gives CDR1 LNHDA, CDR2 SQIVND (reference sequence). Trimming took 3 bases from V and 0 from J, leaving 15 bases between them.